These T cell receptor beta chains were read from a single sample in a study of cytomegalovirus exposure and HLA in healthy donors. TCRdb's copy holds only in-frame clones and misses some; the assay was immunoSEQ multiplex PCR. The sample shows 100,000 or so clones, 12% to 15% of them seen only once. Sample: PBMCs. The source is a female donor in good health and CMV-seronegative. Both conserved end residues are part of each CDR3. Each record gives: V gene, clone size, J gene, D gene, CDR3 DNA, CDR3 protein. The D gene is left open where the match is weak. The size entry is marked missing in some rows and otherwise reads once, few, many or a size class.

TRBV7-8,-,TRBJ1-2,-,TGTGCCAGCAGCTCCTCAGCGGGGTCCCCCTATGGCTACACCTTC,CASSSSAGSPYGYTF
TRBV5-1,-,TRBJ2-6,TRBD1,TGCGCCAGCAGCTTGTCGGTTTGGGGGACAGGGGTTTCTGGGGCCAACGTCCTGACTTTC,CASSLSVWGTGVSGANVLTF
TRBV25-1,-,TRBJ2-5,-,TGTGCCAGCACATGGGTCAGGGAGACCCAGTACTTC,CASTWVRETQYF
TRBV10-3,-,TRBJ2-1,TRBD1,TGTGCCATCAGTGAGTCGGGGACCGGGACAGGGTCCTACAATGAGCAGTTCTTC,CAISESGTGTGSYNEQFF
TRBV6-5,-,TRBJ2-4,-,TGTGCCAGCAGTTACTACGGCGGGCTGGGCGTGATCGTTCAGTACTTC,CASSYYGGLGVIVQYF
TRBV9,-,TRBJ2-2,TRBD1,TGTGCCAGCAGCGCCTGGGACAGTACGAACACCGGGGAGCTGTTTTTT,CASSAWDSTNTGELFF
TRBV9,once,TRBJ1-2,-,TGTGCCAGCAGCGTCGGAGGTCGGGGGATAAACTATGGCTACACCTTC,CASSVGGRGINYGYTF
TRBV7-2,-,TRBJ2-1,TRBD2,TGTGCCAGCAGCTTGCGAGCGGGAGCCTCCTACAATGAGCAGTTCTTC,CASSLRAGASYNEQFF
TRBV9,few,TRBJ1-1,-,TGTGCCAGCAGCGTAGCCGGCGAGGGCACTGAAGCTTTCTTT,CASSVAGEGTEAFF
TRBV29-1,many,TRBJ2-5,TRBD1,TGCAGCGTTGAAACAGGGGGCCAAGAGACCCAGTACTTC,CSVETGGQETQYF
TRBV4-2,-,TRBJ2-7,TRBD1,TGTGCCAGCAGCCCCGAGGTGGGACAGGGACTCTACGAGCAGTACTTC,CASSPEVGQGLYEQYF
TRBV9,few,TRBJ2-5,TRBD2,TGTGCCAGCAGCGTAGGTGGGACTAGCGGGGTTATGGAGACCCAGTACTTC,CASSVGGTSGVMETQYF
TRBV2,-,TRBJ2-7,-,TGTGCCAGCAGTGAAGGACACAGGACCTACGAGCAGTACTTC,CASSEGHRTYEQYF
TRBV7-2,few,TRBJ2-1,-,TGTGCCAGCAGCTTAACGCGCTACAATGAGCAGTTCTTC,CASSLTRYNEQFF
TRBV6-1,few,TRBJ2-3,TRBD2,TGTGCCAGCAGTGAGACGGCTAGCGGGGGCACAGATACGCAGTATTTT,CASSETASGGTDTQYF
TRBV7-6,few,TRBJ2-1,TRBD2,TGTGCCAGCAGCTTAGAAGCTAGCGGGAGGGGCAATGAGCAGTTCTTC,CASSLEASGRGNEQFF
TRBV7-2,-,TRBJ2-5,-,TGTGCCAGCAGCTTAATCCCTAATCCCCAGTACTTC,CASSLIPNPQYF
TRBV29-1,-,TRBJ2-7,-,TGCAGCGTTGGGGGAGAGGGCTACGAGCAGTACTTC,CSVGGEGYEQYF
TRBV2,-,TRBJ1-2,TRBD1,TGTGCCGGCAGACAGGGGGTAGAGGGAGGCTACACCTTC,CAGRQGVEGGYTF
TRBV4-1,-,TRBJ2-1,TRBD2,TGCGCCAGCAGCCGGACTAGCGGGACATACAATGAGCAGTTCTTC,CASSRTSGTYNEQFF
TRBV4-1,-,TRBJ2-7,-,TGCGCCAGCAGCCAAGAGTTTCTTCGGGAGCCCTACTACGAGCAGTACTTC,CASSQEFLREPYYEQYF
TRBV29-1,few,TRBJ2-1,TRBD2,TGCAGCGTTGAGGGGCATCAGCGGGACCACAATGAGCAGTTCTTC,CSVEGHQRDHNEQFF
TRBV19,few,TRBJ1-2,TRBD1,TGTGCCAGTAGTATAGATCGGGGGACAGCGACTTACTATGGCTACACCTTC,CASSIDRGTATYYGYTF
TRBV27,-,TRBJ1-5,-,TGTGCCAGCAGTTTATTCCCGGGAAGCAATCAGCCCCAGCATTTT,CASSLFPGSNQPQHF
TRBV4-3,few,TRBJ2-5,-,TGCGCCAGCAGACAGGGAGAGACCCAGTACTTC,CASRQGETQYF
TRBV18,-,TRBJ2-5,TRBD2,TGTGCCAGCTCCTCCGAACTAGCGGGAACCCAGTACTTC,CASSSELAGTQYF
TRBV5-6,few,TRBJ1-1,-,TGTGCCAGCAGCTTGGGAGGGGGTGCAAGGGGAGCTTTCTTT,CASSLGGGARGAFF
TRBV11-3,few,TRBJ2-7,TRBD2,TGTGCCAGCAGCTCCTCCGGGACTAGCGCTACCTACGAGCAGTACTTC,CASSSSGTSATYEQYF
TRBV7-2,few,TRBJ1-3,-,TGTGCCAGCAGCCCCCAGGGCAGGGACTCTGGAAACACCATATATTTT,CASSPQGRDSGNTIYF
TRBV11-2,few,TRBJ2-1,-,TGTGCCAGCAGCTTCGGTAGCTCCTACAATGAGCAGTTCTTC,CASSFGSSYNEQFF
TRBV5-6,-,TRBJ1-3,-,TGTGCCAGCAGCCACACGGACTGGGTTGGAAACACCATATATTTT,CASSHTDWVGNTIYF
TRBV2,-,TRBJ2-5,TRBD2,TGTGCCAGCAGAAGGACTAGCGGGGTTCAAGAGACCCAGTACTTC,CASRRTSGVQETQYF
TRBV10-2,few,TRBJ2-1,-,TGCGCCAGCAGATCCACTGCGGGTAACTCCTACAATGAGCAGTTCTTC,CASRSTAGNSYNEQFF
TRBV19,-,TRBJ2-5,-,TGTGCCAGTAGTAGGGCGGGCCGACGACACGTCCAAGAGACCCAGTACTTC,CASSRAGRRHVQETQYF
TRBV6-5,-,TRBJ1-2,-,TGTGCCAGCAGTACCCAGGTGGGCGGCTACACCTTC,CASSTQVGGYTF
TRBV5-1,-,TRBJ2-7,TRBD1,TGCGCCAGCAGCTTCCGGGACAGTTTCTACGAGCAGTACTTC,CASSFRDSFYEQYF
TRBV11-2,-,TRBJ1-1,-,TGTGCCAGCAGTAAGCGAGGGAGGGACACTGAAGCTTTCTTT,CASSKRGRDTEAFF
TRBV4-3,few,TRBJ2-1,TRBD2,TGCGCCAGCAGCCGATTAGCGGGAGGCTACAATGAGCAGTTCTTC,CASSRLAGGYNEQFF
TRBV13,-,TRBJ2-3,TRBD2,TGTGCCAGCAGCGTGATAGCGGGGTTCACAGATGCGCAGTATTTT,CASSVIAGFTDAQYF
TRBV5-1,few,TRBJ2-5,-,TGCGCCAGCAGCTTGGGACCTACAGGTTTCGGGGGTACAGAGACCCAGTACTTC,CASSLGPTGFGGTETQYF